The TCR beta chain described here comes from a study of OX40 agonist ivuxolimab in advanced cancers. Sequencing used immunoSEQ multiplex PCR; TCRdb keeps in-frame clones, though not all of them. This sample has 65,000 to 75,000 clones, with around 85% found just once. The clonotype originates from an adult with an advanced solid tumor such as melanoma, head and neck, liver or kidney cancer. Sequenced here: CD4+ or CD8+ T cells sorted from blood, sampled in a trial of the OX40 agonist ivuxolimab.

DNA for the CDR3: TGTGCCACCAGCAAACAGGGCAACACCGGGGAGCTGTTTTTT. Encoded protein: CATSKQGNTGELFF. The V and J genes are TRBV15 and TRBJ2-2; tentatively, D is TRBD1 (6 bases). CDR3 length: 14 residues. CDR1 and CDR2 from the germline V gene are LNHNV and YYDKDF (reference sequence). V shed 4 bases and J shed 2 bases, with 8 bases lying between them.